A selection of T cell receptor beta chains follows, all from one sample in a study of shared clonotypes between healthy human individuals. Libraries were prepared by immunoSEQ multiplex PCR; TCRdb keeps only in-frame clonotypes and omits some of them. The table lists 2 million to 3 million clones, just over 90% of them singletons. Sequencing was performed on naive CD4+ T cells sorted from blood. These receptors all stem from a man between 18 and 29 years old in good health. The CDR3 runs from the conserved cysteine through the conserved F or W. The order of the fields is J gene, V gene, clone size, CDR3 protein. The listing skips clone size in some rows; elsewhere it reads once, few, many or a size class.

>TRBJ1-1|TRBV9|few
CASSVDQGNTEAFF
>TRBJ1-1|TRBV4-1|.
CASSQAPDRVNTEAFF
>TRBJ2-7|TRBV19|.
CASSGDVYYEQYF
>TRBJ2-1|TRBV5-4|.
CASSPADPYNEQFF
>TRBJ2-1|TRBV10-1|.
CASSRGGTGNNEQFF
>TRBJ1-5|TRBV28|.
CASSTSGRSNQPQHF
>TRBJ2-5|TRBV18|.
CASSLGQTQYF
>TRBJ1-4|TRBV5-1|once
CASSLARSGQGHNEKLFF
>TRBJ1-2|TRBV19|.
CASSPTTGSGYTF
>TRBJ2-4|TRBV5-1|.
CASSDRDVAKNIQYF
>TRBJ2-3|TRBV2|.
CASSEKTSGSSDTQYF
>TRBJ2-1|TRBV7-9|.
CASSLGLRDRGYNEQFF
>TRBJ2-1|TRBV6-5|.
CASSYYRDSEQFF
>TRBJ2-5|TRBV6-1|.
CASSETGGGGVKETQYF
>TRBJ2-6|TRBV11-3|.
CASSTSRVGANVLTF
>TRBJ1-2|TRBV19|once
CASSIETGGNYGYTF
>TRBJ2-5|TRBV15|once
CATSRPQTGLQETQYF
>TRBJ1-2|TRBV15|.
CATSRVGRGDYGYTF
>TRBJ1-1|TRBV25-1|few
CASSDLLNTEAFF
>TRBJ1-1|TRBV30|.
CAWSKNPRTEAFF
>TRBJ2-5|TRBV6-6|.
CASRTGRETQYF
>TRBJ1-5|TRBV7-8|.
CASSPRARDRNQPQHF
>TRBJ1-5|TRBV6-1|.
CASSAVGAGNQPQHF
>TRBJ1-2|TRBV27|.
CASSPLRTGGHGYTF
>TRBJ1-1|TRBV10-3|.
CAISDGQNTEAFF
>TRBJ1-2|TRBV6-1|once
CASSVSESVYGYTF
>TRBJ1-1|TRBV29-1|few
CSVESGVNTEAFF
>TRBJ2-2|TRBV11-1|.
CASSFWGTADTGELFF
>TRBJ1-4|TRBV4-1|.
CASSNRDNNEKLFF
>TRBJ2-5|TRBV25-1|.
CASSPPAPSGGETQYF
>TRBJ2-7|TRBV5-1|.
CASTPEGGPKYEQYF
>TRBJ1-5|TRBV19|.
CASIGTGLGSQPQHF
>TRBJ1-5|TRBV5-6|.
CASSRGRQVNQPQHF
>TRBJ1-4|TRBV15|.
CATSRDLASGGEKLFF
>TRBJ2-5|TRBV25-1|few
CASSYMAGGGETQYF
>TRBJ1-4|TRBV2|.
CASSVSFSATNEKLFF
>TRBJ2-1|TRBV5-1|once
CASSFRSPASGSLNEQFF
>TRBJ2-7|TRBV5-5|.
CASSLVVRDPSEQYF
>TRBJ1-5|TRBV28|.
CASSLPDRSYSNQPQHF
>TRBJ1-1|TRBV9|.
CASRGGENTEAFF
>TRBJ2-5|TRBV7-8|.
CASSEAEGLLVETQYF
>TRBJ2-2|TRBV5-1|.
CASTMATVVAGELFF
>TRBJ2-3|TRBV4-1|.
CASSQERGLAVGGDTDTQYF
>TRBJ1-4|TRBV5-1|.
CASSLRGIANEKLFF
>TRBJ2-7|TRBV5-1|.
CASSTGQVSYEQYF
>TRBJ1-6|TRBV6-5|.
CASSLGGSRESPLHF
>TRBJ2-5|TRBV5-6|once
CASSQKGVEETQYF
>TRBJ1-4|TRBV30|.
CAWREREEKLFF
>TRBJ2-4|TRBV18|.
CASAAPGQGIGNIQYF